Only one count was recorded for the clone carrying this T cell receptor (beta chain). Clones were read by immunoSEQ multiplex PCR, and TCRdb kept only the in-frame ones, dropping some. Of just over 300,000 clones detected, roughly 86% appear once; the ten largest clones hold more than 8.5%. This sample stems from a study of blood T cell repertoires in COVID-19. CDR3 length equals 14 residues. Per germline, CDR1 LNHNV and CDR2 YYDKDF (reference sequence). Trimming cost V 0 bases and J 2 bases, with 8 bases left between them. Before being deemed recovered, Cohort 3 donors had two negative PCRs, clearance, or symptom resolution.

The chain carries TRBV15 and TRBJ2-7, with a possible D match to TRBD1 (6 bases). Material: PBMCs or T cells enriched from blood (not recorded which). This receptor was taken from a woman in her late teens or twenties who had recovered from COVID-19. The CDR3 region has the DNA TGTGCCACCAGCAGAGAACAGGGACCCTACGAGCAGTACTTC. As protein: CATSREQGPYEQYF.